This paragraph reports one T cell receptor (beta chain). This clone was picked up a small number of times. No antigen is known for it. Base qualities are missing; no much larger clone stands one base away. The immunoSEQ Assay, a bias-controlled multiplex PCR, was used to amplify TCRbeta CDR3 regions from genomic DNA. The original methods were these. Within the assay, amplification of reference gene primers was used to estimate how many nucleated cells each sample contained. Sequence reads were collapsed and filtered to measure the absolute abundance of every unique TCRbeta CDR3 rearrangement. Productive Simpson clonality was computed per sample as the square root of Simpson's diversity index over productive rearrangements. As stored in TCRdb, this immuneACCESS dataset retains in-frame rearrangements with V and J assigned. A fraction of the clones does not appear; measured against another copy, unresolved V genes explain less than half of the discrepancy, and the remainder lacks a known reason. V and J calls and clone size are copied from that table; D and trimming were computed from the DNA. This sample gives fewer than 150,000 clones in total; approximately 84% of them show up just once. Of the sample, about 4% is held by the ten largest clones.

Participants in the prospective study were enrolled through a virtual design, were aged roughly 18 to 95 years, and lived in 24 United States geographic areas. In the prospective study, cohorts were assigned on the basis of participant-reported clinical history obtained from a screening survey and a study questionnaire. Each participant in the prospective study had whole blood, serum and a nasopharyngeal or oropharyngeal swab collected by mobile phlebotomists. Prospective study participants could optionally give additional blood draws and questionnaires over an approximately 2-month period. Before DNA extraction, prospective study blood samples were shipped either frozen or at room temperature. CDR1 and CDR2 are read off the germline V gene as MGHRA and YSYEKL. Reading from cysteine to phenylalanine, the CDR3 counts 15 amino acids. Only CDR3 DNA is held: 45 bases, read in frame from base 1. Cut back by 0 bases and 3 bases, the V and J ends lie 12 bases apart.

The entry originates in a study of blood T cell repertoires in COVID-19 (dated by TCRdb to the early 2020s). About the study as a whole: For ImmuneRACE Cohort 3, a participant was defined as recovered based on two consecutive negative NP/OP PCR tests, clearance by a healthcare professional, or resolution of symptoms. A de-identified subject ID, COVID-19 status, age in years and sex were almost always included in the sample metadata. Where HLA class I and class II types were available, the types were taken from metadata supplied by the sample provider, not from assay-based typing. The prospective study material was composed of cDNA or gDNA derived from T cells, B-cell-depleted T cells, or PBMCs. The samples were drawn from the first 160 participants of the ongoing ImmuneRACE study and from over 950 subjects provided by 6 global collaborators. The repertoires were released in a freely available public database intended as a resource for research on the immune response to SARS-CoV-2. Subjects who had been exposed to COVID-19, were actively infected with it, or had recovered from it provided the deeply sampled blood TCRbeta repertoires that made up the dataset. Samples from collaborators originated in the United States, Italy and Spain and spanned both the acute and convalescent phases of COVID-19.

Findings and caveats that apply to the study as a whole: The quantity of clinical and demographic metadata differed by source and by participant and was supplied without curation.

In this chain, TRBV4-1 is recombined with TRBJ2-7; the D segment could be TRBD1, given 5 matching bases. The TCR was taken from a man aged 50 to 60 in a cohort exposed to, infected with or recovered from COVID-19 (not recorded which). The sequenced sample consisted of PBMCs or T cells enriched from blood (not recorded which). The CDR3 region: CASSQEWQGNYEQYF. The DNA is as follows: TGCGCCAGCAGCCAAGAGTGGCAGGGTAACTACGAGCAGTACTTC.